This is a list of T cell receptor beta chains from one sample in a study of cytomegalovirus exposure and HLA in healthy donors. The method was immunoSEQ multiplex PCR; TCRdb's version includes in-frame clones alone and lacks a portion of them. The table has hundreds of thousands of clones, roughly 89% seen once; the top ten hold under 0.9%. Sequencing input: PBMCs. The receptors stem from a woman aged 18 to 35 in good health and CMV-seronegative. Each CDR3 is given with its conserved first and last residue.

v_call	cdr3_aa
TRBV13	CASSLVYSSGGRTDTQYF
TRBV28	CASSAMDRFYEQYF
TRBV23-1	CASSAGDETQYF
TRBV11-2	CASSLVSLASPNTEAFF
TRBV29-1	CSVEKQNALSGYTF
TRBV28	CASSLWKGVGQGAEEQYF
TRBV19	CASSILAVYNEQFF
TRBV28	CASSSPTGGNEKLFF
TRBV7-9	CASSLGPSGQETQYF
TRBV2	CASSEALAGLEAFF
TRBV5-1	CASSLASDSTTYEQYF
TRBV4-1	CASSPNGNEQFF
TRBV10-3	CAIRPGQGDDEQFF
TRBV19	CASSEQIWTEAFF
TRBV4-1	CASSQPFRGSGGDDGELFF
TRBV4-1	CASRSRTGELFF
TRBV27	CASSYRTARGGEKLFF
TRBV11-2	CASSKDRGRSPLHF
TRBV6-6	CASSYLMYYEQYF
TRBV30	CAWSSPRTGTSYEQYF
TRBV19	CASRSRTGPTEAFF
TRBV6-6	CASSSSGRAYEQYF
TRBV6-1	CASSDGTGKTQYF
TRBV6-1	CASSDRGSAGNTIYF
TRBV28	CASSLGGAPSSYNSPLHF
TRBV19	CASSLGLAGGPDTQYF
TRBV19	CASRQGNEQFF
TRBV7-3	CASSFTWASGSPYDSNEQFF
TRBV6-5	CASSYSRGREQYF
TRBV6-5	CASKVSGTGANVLTF
TRBV11-3	CASSPDAGSGAAFF
TRBV27	CASSLYSGGEQFF
TRBV11-2	CASSDYRGHRTEAFF